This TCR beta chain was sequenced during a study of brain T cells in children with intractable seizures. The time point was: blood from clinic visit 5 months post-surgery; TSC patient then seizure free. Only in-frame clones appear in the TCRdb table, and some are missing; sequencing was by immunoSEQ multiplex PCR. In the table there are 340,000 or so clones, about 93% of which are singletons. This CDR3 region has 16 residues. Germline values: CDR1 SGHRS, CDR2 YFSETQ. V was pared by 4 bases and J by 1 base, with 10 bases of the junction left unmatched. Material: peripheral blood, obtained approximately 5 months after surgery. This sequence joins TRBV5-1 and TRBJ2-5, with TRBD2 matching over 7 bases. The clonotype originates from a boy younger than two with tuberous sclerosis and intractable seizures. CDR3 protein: CASSEGSGSLQETQYF. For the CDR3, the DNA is TGCGCCAGCAGCGAAGGTAGCGGGTCCCTCCAAGAGACCCAGTACTTC.